This entry lists 17 T cell receptor beta chains sequenced from one sample in a study of control samples from healthy donors and cancer patients. The repertoire was sequenced with immunoSEQ multiplex PCR; TCRdb's copy has only in-frame clones and lacks some. Here the sample spans roughly 400,000 clones, around 90% being singletons. Sequencing was performed on PBMCs. All receptors derive from a man in his forties with head and neck cancer.

Comment on this clone: The same CDR3 is also encoded by other DNA sequences in this sample. V usage is TRBV5-1 and J usage is TRBJ1-1, with D possibly TRBD1 on 6 matching bases. Trimming removed 3 bases at V and 4 bases at J, with 13 bases between. The CDR3 extends over 14 amino acids. From germline, CDR1 is SGHRS and CDR2 YFSETQ. CDR3 nucleotide sequence: TGCGCCAGCAGCTCACAGGGAAGCGGCACTGAAGCTTTCTTT. Its translation: CASSSQGSGTEAFF.

The chain uses TRBV5-1 and TRBJ1-4; D not resolved. The CDR3 has 15 residues. Germline-derived CDR1 and CDR2 are SGHRS and YFSETQ. V lost 4 bases to trimming and J lost 10 bases, with 20 bases between them. The CDR3, as DNA: TGCGCCAGCAGCACCCTCGGTGGGAGTGAAGGAAAACTGTTTTTT. Amino acids: CASSTLGGSEGKLFF.

This clone was seen only once. CDR3 DNA sequence: TGTGCCAGCAGCTTTGGGCGGAACACCGGGGAGCTGTTTTTT. Translation gives CASSFGRNTGELFF. The chain carries TRBV5-6 and TRBJ2-2; no firm D call. V gave up 2 bases and J gave up 1 base, with 6 bases separating them. The CDR3 is 14 residues long. CDR1 and CDR2 from the germline V gene are SGHDT and YYEEEE.

The V call is TRBV11-1, the J call TRBJ2-1; D gene ambiguous. Germline loops: CDR1 SGHAT, CDR2 FQDESV (reference sequence). The CDR3 is 14 amino acids. V dropped 0 bases and J dropped 0 bases, with 3 bases sitting between them. CDR3 loop: CASSLASSYNEQFF. The CDR3 DNA is TGTGCCAGCAGCTTAGCCAGCTCCTACAATGAGCAGTTCTTC.

V and J are TRBV19 and TRBJ2-5; a weak D match, TRBD2 (5 bases). The germline V and J ends were trimmed by 8 bases and 4 bases, with 11 bases remaining between them. Germline V lookup: CDR1 LNHDA, CDR2 SQIVND (reference sequence). The CDR3 extends over 12 amino acids. DNA for the CDR3: TGTGCCAGTGGACTCTCTCGAGAGACCCAGTACTTC. Its protein is CASGLSRETQYF. The variable domain in full, with the rest retrieved from reference TRBV19 and TRBJ2-5, is DGGITQSPKYLFRKEGQNVTLSCEQNLNHDAMYWYRQDPGQGLRLIYYSQIVNDFQKGDIAEGYSVSREKKESFPLTVTSAQKNPTAFYLCASGLSRETQYFGPGTRLLVL.

This chain joins TRBV5-1 and TRBJ2-7, with 7 bases matching TRBD1. V gave up 0 bases and J gave up 2 bases; unmatched junction bases: 5. The CDR3 covers 15 residues. The V gene's germline CDR1 is SGHRS and CDR2 YFSETQ. As DNA, the CDR3 is TGCGCCAGCAGCTTGGCCGGGACAGAGCCCTACGAGCAGTACTTC. Amino acids: CASSLAGTEPYEQYF.

The chain links TRBV5-6 to TRBJ1-1, with TRBD1 matching 10 bases. The V segment lost 9 bases and the J segment 3 bases; nucleotides outside the gene matches: 8. Germline assignment: CDR1 SGHDT and CDR2 YYEEEE. The length of the CDR3 is 14 residues. This CDR3 reads CATEGTGADTEAFF. The DNA of the CDR3 is TGTGCCACTGAAGGGACAGGGGCCGACACTGAAGCTTTCTTT.

The chain recombines TRBV7-9 with TRBJ2-7; D is ambiguous. Trimming pared 4 bases from V and 2 bases from J, leaving 9 bases between. Per the germline V gene, CDR1 is SEHNR and CDR2 is FQNEAQ (reference sequence). The CDR3 is 13 residues long. CDR3 coding DNA: TGTGCCAGCAGCTCCGGACGGGCCTACGAGCAGTACTTC. It encodes CASSSGRAYEQYF.

This chain uses TRBV7-8 with TRBJ1-4, with D possibly TRBD1 on 6 matching bases. Trimming took off 0 bases at V and 3 bases at J, with 11 bases between the two ends. CDR1 and CDR2 (germline): SGHVS, FQNEAQ. The CDR3 has 16 residues. CDR3 DNA: TGTGCCAGCAGCTTAGCGAGGGGGGCGGCTAATGAAAAACTGTTTTTT. Translation: CASSLARGAANEKLFF.

This chain links TRBV3-1 (or the pseudogene TRBV3-2) with TRBJ2-3, with D unresolved. The CDR3 totals 11 residues. V lost 10 bases, J lost 0 bases, and 5 bases lay in between. The germline V gene has CDR1 LGHDT and CDR2 YNNKEL (reference sequence). CDR3 protein: CATSSTDTQYF. The CDR3 DNA is TGTGCCACTTCTAGCACAGATACGCAGTATTTT.

The gene calls are TRBV10-3 and TRBJ2-3; 8 nucleotides agree with TRBD2. Looked up from germline, CDR1 is ENHRY and CDR2 is SYGVKD. Trimming cost V 10 bases and J 4 bases; bases outside gene matches: 10. CDR3 length equals 14 residues. CDR3 DNA: TGTGCCACCTGGCCCCCTAGCGGGCCAGATACGCAGTATTTT. Protein: CATWPPSGPDTQYF.

The chain couples TRBV6-6 to TRBJ1-5; no clear D. The CDR3 extends over 16 amino acids. V shed 4 bases and J shed 5 bases, with 18 bases lying between them. CDR1 MNHNY and CDR2 SVGAGI come from the germline V gene (reference sequence). CDR3: CASSWRLTEIYQPQHF. The CDR3 DNA sequence: TGTGCCAGCAGTTGGCGACTGACGGAAATTTATCAGCCCCAGCATTTT.

The chain is built from TRBV7-3 and TRBJ2-1; 7 bases line up with TRBD1. The V and J ends lost 3 bases and 1 base, in that order; junction bases with no gene match: 0. CDR1 and CDR2 (germline): SGHTA, FQGTGA. This CDR3 has 14 residues. CDR3 protein: CASSLDRSYNEQFF. The DNA of the CDR3 is TGTGCCAGCAGCTTGGACAGGTCCTACAATGAGCAGTTCTTC.

The chain has TRBV29-1 and TRBJ1-2; a possible D gene is TRBD1 (5 bases). V was pared by 7 bases and J by 2 bases, with 17 bases between. The CDR3 length is 14 residues. The germline V gene encodes CDR1 SQVTM and CDR2 ANQGSEA. The CDR3 loop is CSAYIRDGNYGYTF. DNA for the CDR3: TGCAGCGCATACATACGGGACGGAAACTATGGCTACACCTTC.

The chain recombines TRBV4-3 with TRBJ1-5, with D possibly being TRBD1 (6 bases). Deletions cut 1 base from V and 0 bases from J, with 19 bases between. Germline values: CDR1 LGHNA, CDR2 YSLEER. The CDR3 sequence is 19 residues long. For the CDR3, the DNA is TGCGCCAGCAGCCAAGTAAGGGGGAATTGGTTAGATAGCAATCAGCCCCAGCATTTT. Translating gives CASSQVRGNWLDSNQPQHF.

The rearrangement joins TRBV12-3 or TRBV12-4 to TRBJ1-1; no definite D call. This CDR3 has 13 residues. The germline V and J ends were trimmed by 3 bases and 5 bases, with 10 bases remaining between them. The CDR3 region is CASSFGGGTEAFF. As DNA, the CDR3 is TGTGCCAGCAGTTTCGGAGGCGGTACTGAAGCTTTCTTT.

The rearrangement links TRBV12-5 to TRBJ1-1, with unresolved D. The CDR3 is 14 residues long. The V gene's germline CDR1 is LGHNT and CDR2 FRNRAP. Trimming removed 2 bases from V and 1 base from J, with 8 bases in between. The CDR3 sequence: CASGLSNANTEAFF. The CDR3 DNA follows: TGTGCTAGTGGTTTGTCCAACGCGAACACTGAAGCTTTCTTT.